This TCR beta chain was recovered during a study of shared clonotypes between healthy human individuals. The naive CD8 fraction comprised CD45RO-negative cells positively selected for CCR7 and excluded terminally differentiated effector memory CD45RA+ cells. Repertoires were generated with immunoSEQ multiplex PCR, while TCRdb's copy carries only in-frame clones and drops some. This sample has a few million clones, with 85% to 95% found just once. The sample taken for sequencing was naive CD8+ T cells from PBMCs. The sequence was collected from a man aged 18 to 29 in good health. Some clones in this sample may be carry-over from other donors' samples.

The CDR3 DNA follows: TGTGCCAGCAGCGTAACTCTCGTTAGCGGGAGGCGTGATGAGCAGTTCTTC. It yields the protein CASSVTLVSGRRDEQFF. The chain employs TRBV9 and TRBJ2-1; TRBD2 agrees at 10 bases. Germline assignment: CDR1 SGDLS and CDR2 YYNGEE. CDR3 length: 17 amino acids. The V and J ends lost 1 base and 8 bases, in that order; junction bases with no gene match: 12.